These 30 T cell receptor beta chains were all obtained from the same sample, sequenced in a study of blood T cell repertoires in COVID-19. Sequencing was performed with immunoSEQ multiplex PCR; in TCRdb, only in-frame clones are kept and a portion is missing. The top ten hold about 15% of the sample, which has around 46,000 clones, approximately 87% seen once. The sequenced sample was peripheral blood. The receptors were sampled from a human donor in a cohort sampled during active COVID-19.

In DNA form, the CDR3 reads TGTGCCAGCAGTGCCCCCGGGACAGAGGCCGAGCAGTACTTC. The encoded protein is CASSAPGTEAEQYF. This chain links TRBV27 with TRBJ2-7; 7 nucleotides match TRBD1. CDR3 length: 14 amino acids. J gave up 6 bases and V 5 bases, and 10 bases lay outside the gene matches. Germline assignment: CDR1 MNHEY and CDR2 SMNVEV (reference sequence).

J is TRBJ2-3 and V is TRBV5-6, with 14 bases lining up with TRBD2. This CDR3 contains 14 residues. Unmatched junction bases numbered 1, after V lost 0 bases and J lost 10 bases. Germline CDR1 and CDR2: SGHDT and YYEEEE. The CDR3 DNA follows: TGTGCCAGCAGCTTGGGACTAGCGGGAGGGGCGCAGTATTTT. Protein: CASSLGLAGGAQYF.

The CDR3 is CASSQQDSNQPQHF. The CDR3 DNA reads as TGTGCCAGCAGTCAACAGGATAGCAATCAGCCCCAGCATTTT. The chain couples TRBV5-6 to TRBJ1-5; D possibly corresponds to TRBD1 (5 bases). Trimming took off 5 bases at V and 0 bases at J, with 9 bases between the two ends. In germline, CDR1 is SGHDT, CDR2 YYEEEE. CDR3 size: 14 residues. The whole variable domain, remainder taken from reference TRBV5-6 and TRBJ1-5, is DAGVTQSPTHLIKTRGQQVTLRCSPKSGHDTVSWYQQALGQGPQFIFQYYEEEERQRGNFPDRFSGHQFPNYSSELNVNALLLGDSALYLCASSQQDSNQPQHFGDGTRLSIL.

The chain joins TRBV12-3 or TRBV12-4 to TRBJ2-5; the D gene is possibly TRBD1 (5 bases). V was trimmed by 3 bases and J by 6 bases, leaving 8 bases between them. CDR3 size: 12 residues. CDR3 loop: CASSFGAKTQYF. The DNA for the CDR3 is TGTGCCAGCAGTTTTGGGGCGAAGACCCAGTACTTC.

About this clone: The sample contains more than one DNA sequence encoding this CDR3. J is TRBJ2-7 and V is TRBV9, with D perhaps matching TRBD2 (5 bases). V gave up 2 bases and J gave up 0 bases, with 6 bases separating them. CDR1 and CDR2 (germline): SGDLS, YYNGEE. The CDR3 consists of 13 residues. CDR3 region: CASSVGSSYEQYF. The CDR3 DNA reads TGTGCCAGCAGCGTGGGGAGCTCCTACGAGCAGTACTTC.

The chain recombines TRBV4-1 with TRBJ1-2; 10 positions match TRBD1. The V and J ends lost 0 bases and 5 bases, in that order; junction bases with no gene match: 3. Germline V lookup: CDR1 MGHRA, CDR2 YSYEKL. CDR3 length equals 15 residues. CDR3 bases: TGCGCCAGCAGCCAAGAGACAGGGGGCCATTATGGCTACACCTTC. This codes for CASSQETGGHYGYTF.

The chain recombines TRBV3-1 (or the pseudogene TRBV3-2) with TRBJ2-7, with 8 bases aligning to TRBD2. CDR3 length: 15 residues. Germline V gives CDR1 LGHDT, CDR2 YNNKEL (reference sequence). The J segment lost 5 bases and the V segment lost 3 bases, leaving 9 bases of the junction unmatched. CDR3 sequence reads: CASSHFGTSGNEQYF. The CDR3 nucleotides read TGTGCCAGCAGCCATTTCGGGACTAGTGGTAACGAGCAGTACTTC.

The V gene is TRBV5-5, the J gene TRBJ1-1, with 7 bases aligning to TRBD1. The CDR3 is made up of 14 amino acids. J was trimmed by 1 base and V by 4 bases; bases with no gene match: 4. Germline CDR1 is SGHKS and CDR2 is YYEKEE (reference sequence). CDR3 region: CASSTRTGNTEAFF. The CDR3 bases are TGTGCCAGCAGCACCCGGACAGGGAACACTGAAGCTTTCTTT. Full variable domain (remainder filled in from reference TRBV5-5 and TRBJ1-1): DAGVTQSPTHLIKTRGQQVTLRCSPISGHKSVSWYQQVLGQGPQFIFQYYEKEERGRGNFPDRFSARQFPNYSSELNVNALLLGDSALYLCASSTRTGNTEAFFGQGTRLTVV.

This clone was recorded only once. The chain has TRBV6-5 and TRBJ1-6; no definite D call. Germline CDR1 reads MNHEY; CDR2 reads SVGAGI. This CDR3 region has 13 residues. CDR3 protein: CAASSSYNSPLHF. The CDR3 DNA reads TGTGCGGCCTCAAGCTCCTATAATTCACCCCTCCACTTT.

This chain connects TRBV24-1 to TRBJ1-1, with a possible D match to TRBD1 (5 bases). V lost 5 bases and J 7 bases, leaving 13 bases between the germline ends. CDR3 length: 13 residues. Germline V CDR1 and CDR2: KGHDR, SFDVKD. CDR3 region: CATSGGAYGEAFF. CDR3 bases: TGTGCCACCAGTGGTGGGGCTTATGGTGAAGCTTTCTTT.

The genes are TRBV7-9 and TRBJ2-7; a possible D gene is TRBD1 (6 bases). V was trimmed by 1 base and J by 3 bases, leaving 10 bases between them. The germline CDR1 and CDR2 sequences are SEHNR and FQNEAQ (reference sequence). CDR3 length: 14 amino acids. In nucleotides, the CDR3 is TGTGCCAGCAGCTTAGGGACAGCAGACTACGAGCAGTACTTC. This translates into CASSLGTADYEQYF.

The V gene is TRBV5-1, the J gene TRBJ1-1, with 7 bases identical to TRBD1. CDR3 size: 14 residues. V was pared by 4 bases and J by 0 bases, with 3 bases of the junction left unmatched. In germline, CDR1 is SGHRS, CDR2 YFSETQ. As DNA, the CDR3 is TGCGCCAGCAGCGAGGGACAGCTGAACACTGAAGCTTTCTTT. Encoded protein: CASSEGQLNTEAFF.

This clone turned up a few times. The chain uses TRBV2 and TRBJ2-5; possibly TRBD2 for D (5 bases). The germline V gene has CDR1 SNHLY and CDR2 FYNNEI. The CDR3 consists of 14 residues. V was pared by 5 bases and J by 5 bases, with 15 bases between. CDR3 protein: CASSSLIPGETQYF. The CDR3 DNA reads as TGTGCCAGCAGTAGTCTAATCCCGGGGGAGACCCAGTACTTC.

The V gene is TRBV5-4, the J gene TRBJ2-1; 8 bases line up with TRBD1. The junction had 5 bases not matched to a gene; V was cut back by 2 bases and J by 7 bases. The CDR3 extends over 14 amino acids. Germline values: CDR1 SGHNT, CDR2 YYREEE (reference sequence). The CDR3 bases are TGTGCCAGCAGCTTATCACAGGGGGGAAATGAGCAGTTCTTC. Translating gives CASSLSQGGNEQFF.

The V and J genes are TRBV3-1 (or the pseudogene TRBV3-2) and TRBJ2-1, with 12 bases lining up with TRBD1. The CDR3 covers 15 residues. Germline V CDR1 and CDR2: LGHDT, YNNKEL (reference sequence). After removal of 6 bases from V and 2 bases from J, the junction contained 2 bases not matched to a gene. This CDR3 is CASSGTGGTYNEQFF. CDR3 coding DNA: TGTGCCAGCAGTGGGACAGGGGGCACCTACAATGAGCAGTTCTTC.

The chain has TRBV28 and TRBJ1-5; no clear D gene. Trimming left V 1 base short and J 7 bases short, with 8 bases between. Looked up from germline, CDR1 is MDHEN and CDR2 is SYDVKM. The CDR3 runs 13 residues. The CDR3 nucleotides are TGTGCCAGCAGTTTATCCGGAGGGCAGCCCCAGCATTTT. It is translated as CASSLSGGQPQHF. Supplemented by reference TRBV28 and TRBJ1-5, the full variable domain reads DVKVTQSSRYLVKRTGEKVFLECVQDMDHENMFWYRQDPGLGLRLIYFSYDVKMKEKGDIPEGYSVSREKKERFSLILESASTNQTSMYLCASSLSGGQPQHFGDGTRLSIL.

This chain uses TRBV3-1 (or the pseudogene TRBV3-2) with TRBJ2-7; 7 bases agree with TRBD1. In germline, CDR1 is LGHDT, CDR2 YNNKEL (reference sequence). This CDR3 has 14 residues. V dropped 5 bases and J dropped 3; count of bases not matched to a gene: 7. The CDR3 DNA follows: TGTGCCAGCAGCGGGGACAGCGGTATCTACGAGCAGTACTTC. This encodes CASSGDSGIYEQYF.

The chain carries TRBV5-4 and TRBJ2-7; TRBD2 agrees at 15 bases. CDR3 length: 17 residues. V shed 1 base, J shed 4 bases, and the junction held 6 bases outside the gene matches. Germline assignment: CDR1 SGHNT and CDR2 YYREEE (reference sequence). The chain's CDR3 is CASSLRTSGRAPYEQYF. CDR3 nucleotide sequence: TGTGCCAGCAGCTTGAGGACTAGCGGGAGGGCCCCTTACGAGCAGTACTTC.

This sequence joins TRBV29-1 and TRBJ1-3, with 7 bases matching TRBD1. This CDR3 comprises 14 residues. The ends lost 8 bases at V and 1 base at J; junction bases unmatched: 8. CDR1 is SQVTM and CDR2 is ANQGSEA in the germline V gene. The CDR3 DNA reads as TGCAGCTTCCGGGACAGCCTATCTGGAAACACCATATATTTT. This codes for CSFRDSLSGNTIYF.

The chain couples TRBV15 to TRBJ1-5; unclear D gene. There are 13 residues in the CDR3. The V end was cut by 1 base, the J end by 3 bases, with 4 bases between. Germline assignment: CDR1 LNHNV and CDR2 YYDKDF (reference sequence). CDR3 amino acids: CATSRANNQPQHF. The CDR3 DNA sequence: TGTGCCACCAGCAGAGCCAACAATCAGCCCCAGCATTTT.

This clone was found a few times. The V and J genes are TRBV5-1 and TRBJ2-7, with D hard to call. V shed 0 bases and J shed 2 bases, with 12 bases lying between them. This CDR3 region has 15 residues. Looked up from germline, CDR1 is SGHRS and CDR2 is YFSETQ. The CDR3 protein is CASSLALVATYEQYF. CDR3 sequence (DNA): TGCGCCAGCAGCTTGGCCTTGGTAGCAACCTACGAGCAGTACTTC. The full variable domain, rest sourced from reference TRBV5-1 and TRBJ2-7, is KAGVTQTPRYLIKTRGQQVTLSCSPISGHRSVSWYQQTPGQGLQFLFEYFSETQRNKGNFPGRFSGRQFSNSRSEMNVSTLELGDSALYLCASSLALVATYEQYFGPGTRLTVT.

The V and J genes are TRBV9 and TRBJ2-7; the D gene is possibly TRBD1 (6 bases). The CDR3 has 14 amino acids. Trimming shortened V by 0 bases and J by 7 bases, and 14 bases separated the two germline ends. The V gene's germline CDR1 is SGDLS and CDR2 YYNGEE. The CDR3 spells CASSVEQGVGEQYF. The CDR3 nucleotides are TGTGCCAGCAGCGTAGAACAGGGTGTCGGGGAGCAGTACTTC.

The chain recombines TRBV19 with TRBJ1-5; a possible D gene is TRBD1 (6 bases). V dropped 0 bases and J dropped 5 bases, with 8 bases sitting between them. Germline V gene data show CDR1 as LNHDA and CDR2 as SQIVND (reference sequence). The length of the CDR3 is 14 residues. The CDR3 sequence is CASSIEDSYQPQHF. The CDR3 DNA follows: TGTGCCAGTAGTATAGAGGACAGTTATCAGCCCCAGCATTTT.

There are a few counts of this clone. J is TRBJ1-2 and V is TRBV5-1; 8 positions agree with TRBD1. The germline CDR1 and CDR2 sequences are SGHRS and YFSETQ. V dropped 3 bases and J dropped 0; count of bases not matched to a gene: 1. The CDR3 spans 14 residues. The CDR3 DNA sequence: TGCGCCAGCAGCTCGGGACAGGCTAACTATGGCTACACCTTC. As protein: CASSSGQANYGYTF.

V and J are TRBV5-1 and TRBJ2-7; D is perhaps TRBD1 (6 bases). CDR1 SGHRS and CDR2 YFSETQ come from the germline V gene. V gave up 0 bases and J gave up 7 bases, with 20 bases separating them. The CDR3 loop spans 16 amino acids. In DNA form, the CDR3 reads TGCGCCAGCAGCTTGGGCGATTGGGACACTCCGGGGGAGCAGTACTTC. This encodes CASSLGDWDTPGEQYF.

The DNA for the CDR3 is TGTGCCGTTCTCAAGAGCGGGGGACCAAACTATGGCTACACCTTC. It specifies CAVLKSGGPNYGYTF. The V and J genes are TRBV28 and TRBJ1-2, with a possible D match to TRBD1 (5 bases). Germline CDR1 and CDR2: MDHEN and SYDVKM. There are 15 residues in the CDR3. Trimming removed 11 bases from V and 2 bases from J, with 21 bases in between.

This chain joins TRBV27 and TRBJ2-7; 10 nucleotides line up with TRBD2. The germline V gene has CDR1 MNHEY and CDR2 SMNVEV (reference sequence). J was trimmed by 4 bases and V by 6 bases; bases with no gene match: 12. This CDR3 is built from 16 residues. The CDR3 sequence: CASRPGRASGSYEQYF. In DNA, the CDR3 is TGTGCCAGCAGACCCGGCCGGGCTAGCGGGAGTTACGAGCAGTACTTC.

Here the CDR3 reads CASSSSGGEQFF. In DNA form, the CDR3 reads TGTGCCAGCAGCTCCTCGGGGGGTGAGCAGTTCTTC. V and J are TRBV11-2 and TRBJ2-1; 7 bases agree with TRBD2. Germline trimming cut 4 bases from V and 9 bases from J; bases unmatched to any gene: 3. Per germline, CDR1 SGHAT and CDR2 FQNNGV. This CDR3 region has 12 residues.

The CDR3, as DNA: TGTGCCATCAGTTCTGGACAGGGTTTCTACGAGCAGTACTTC. This gives the protein CAISSGQGFYEQYF. V usage is TRBV10-3 and J usage is TRBJ2-7; TRBD1 matches 8 bases. Germline CDR1 ENHRY, CDR2 SYGVKD. Unmatched junction bases numbered 6, after V lost 5 bases and J lost 3 bases. This CDR3 contains 14 residues.

This sequence joins TRBV7-3 and TRBJ1-1, with 7 bases aligning to TRBD1. The CDR3 runs 13 residues. V dropped 5 bases and J dropped 7; count of bases not matched to a gene: 7. The germline CDR1 and CDR2 sequences are SGHTA and FQGTGA. The CDR3 sequence is CASSHQGVNEAFF. In nucleotides, the CDR3 is TGTGCCAGCAGCCACCAGGGGGTAAATGAAGCTTTCTTT.